Sequencing of this T cell receptor beta chain was carried out in a study of regulatory T cells in long-lasting Graves disease (dated by TCRdb to 2020 to 2023). Turning to the overall study: Antithyroid drugs had been taken for less than 3 months by newly diagnosed Graves' disease patients. The study was conducted in China and was registered as a clinical trial. A total of approximately 35 samples underwent TCR sequencing: about 13 from persistent and roughly 20 from newly diagnosed Graves' disease patients. Patients with persistent Graves' disease were compared with patients with newly diagnosed Graves' disease using TCR sequencing and RNA sequencing of peripheral blood. What the research found in general, with its limitations: Preferential use of TRBV28, TRBJ1-2 and TRBJ2-5 was observed in persistent disease, whereas TRBV20-1 and TRBJ2-1 were favored in newly diagnosed disease. Sequencing and analysis were restricted to the TCR beta chain. The authors noted that the small sample size was a limitation that may lower accuracy. Persistent Graves' disease patients showed lower TCR Shannon entropy and fewer highly expanded clones than newly diagnosed patients, suggesting clonal expansion. Patients with persistent disease shared more public clonotypes (fewer than 3,000) than newly diagnosed patients did (roughly 970). Peripheral blood alone was examined, since thyroid tissue, which constituted the primary lesion, could not be accessed.

This clonotype was counted only a few times. Its antigen has not been determined. One end of the junction is discordant with germline, which a read error may explain. Receptors were amplified or captured by multiplex PCR. This sample was sequenced with an Illumina HiSeq 4000. TCR beta libraries were built with iRepertoire HTBI primers and Arm-PCR amplification of CDR3 regions. PCR products were gel purified before sequencing. On the authors' methods: Gene usage analysis of CDR3 amino acid clonotypes relied on the 60 or so TRBV and fewer than 15 TRBJ segments identified across samples. COPE and FqMerger were used to merge the filtered high-quality paired reads into contigs. Contigs were aligned with BLAST to IMGT TRBV, TRBD and TRBJ reference genes, and CDR3 was defined per IMGT. Any clonotype with a frequency above 0.1% was classified as a highly expanded clone. Repertoire diversity was measured by Shannon entropy, and V-J evenness by the Gini coefficient. Public clonotypes were defined as clonotypes shared by more than one individual. The public sequencing data were trimmed at Q25 with fastp and processed into clonotypes with MiXCR by TCRdb, which kept only in-frame beta chains. Rows with a matching CDR3 protein are joined into one entry that keeps the most common DNA and genes. Clone size and V and J calls follow TCRdb, not the original study. The sample data list hundreds of thousands of distinct CDR3 sequences, and about 16% of these were observed just once. The ten largest clones represent 20% to 25% of the sample.

Reading the label with the study, this specimen's time point is: newly diagnosed GD, antithyroid drugs for less than 3 months. RNA was extracted from PBMCs in TRIzol for both TCR sequencing and RNA sequencing. The diagnosis of Graves' disease followed American Thyroid Association guidelines. Patients were recruited from an endocrinology department in Xi'an, China. From each patient, around 9.3 milliliters of peripheral blood was collected into an EDTA anticoagulant tube. PBMCs were isolated by Ficoll Paque Plus density gradient separation without further T cell sorting. An Agilent 2100 Bioanalyzer and agarose gel were used to check RNA quality, while a NanoDrop 2000 measured RNA concentration. For CDR1 and CDR2, the germline V gene lists SGHNT and YENEEA. Taken from cysteine to phenylalanine, the CDR3 has 15 residues. Just the 45-base CDR3 DNA is kept, in frame starting at base 1. The data also belong to a second study, concerning T cells in Graves' hyperthyroidism and ophthalmopathy. From that second study: Stable Graves' hyperthyroidism was defined as the absence of progression to ophthalmopathy over 18 months of follow-up. Hyperthyroidism patients were newly diagnosed, had a disease duration of under 2 months, and were aged 18 to 65 years. Any patient with an uncontrolled infection, another autoimmune disease, pregnancy or lactation was excluded. Diagnoses relied on clinical symptoms, serum thyroxine and TRAb, thyroid ultrasound and orbital computed tomography. For the first round of RT-PCR on the TCR CDR3, the HTBI primer set was used together with the Qiagen OneStep RT-PCR kit. Most expanded thyroid clonotypes (frequency above 0.001) were also found in blood, which suggests that blood repertoires may mirror thyroid immune responses. A model built on a 13 V-J signature distinguished ophthalmopathy from stable hyperthyroidism, reaching about 88% sensitivity and around 81% specificity in cross-validation and 80%/75% in testing. During validation, the model predicted progression to ophthalmopathy a median of approximately 7 months ahead of onset, with roughly 65% sensitivity and 72.22% specificity. TCR V-J signatures able to tell the groups apart were searched for in a discovery cohort of 95 or so patients, of whom 40 to 45 had Graves' ophthalmopathy and roughly 57 had stable Graves' hyperthyroidism. Whether ophthalmopathy could be predicted prospectively was tested in an independent validation cohort made up of 18 to 20 hyperthyroidism patients plus 17 patients who later progressed to ophthalmopathy. The roughly 91 discovery patients were randomly divided into training and test sets at a 7:3 ratio. In over five Graves' hyperthyroidism patients, the study also compared T-cell repertoires from thyroid tissue with T-cell repertoires from blood. Following sampling, methimazole starting at 30 mg daily was given to hyperthyroidism patients, and high-dose intravenous methylprednisolone was given to ophthalmopathy patients. The libraries were constructed in a second round of multiplex PCR and then size-selected and purified. Paired-end sequencing of the libraries was performed with 100 bp reads on an Illumina HiSeq2000. Raw data were processed with SOAPnuke, discarding reads with adapters, uncalled bases, mean Phred below 15, or no exact constant-primer or identifier match. COPE v1.2.5 was used to merge the high-quality paired reads, and each unique nucleotide sequence was defined as a clonotype. Clonotypes were aligned to IMGT TRBV, TRBD and TRBJ reference segments using MiTCR v1.1. Only V-J combinations with frequency above 0.0001, covering about 99% of repertoires, were analysed. The TCS score was defined as F50 (clonal expansion) divided by E x V (chaos), with BLOSUM62-based TCRdist calculated between CDR3 peptides within each V-J. Welch's t-statistics and random forest reduced several hundred V-J features to about 13, which were used in a naive Bayes classifier (R e1071). Sample size was not statistically predetermined, and blinding of investigators to group allocation was not performed. The paper describes TCR Vbeta CDR3 sequencing of 135 peripheral blood samples, made up of some 42 ophthalmopathy patients, roughly 75 hyperthyroidism patients and 17 progressor patients.

The chain employs TRBV11-3 and TRBJ2-2; a tentative D match to TRBD2 spans 6 bases. Sequencing used peripheral blood mononuclear cells (PBMCs), obtained at new diagnosis, from a patient treated with antithyroid drugs. The receptor comes from a woman in her forties or fifties with Graves disease. Donor details come from another sample of the same person, matched by shared clones. The DNA sequence is TGTGCCAGCAGCTCCGGAGGGCTGAACTCCGGGGAGCTGTTTTTT. This gives the protein CASSSGGLNSGELFF.